The T cell receptor beta chain described here comes from a study of cytomegalovirus exposure and HLA in healthy donors. Primers included in the PCR were 60 Vbeta and 13 Jbeta primers. Clones were read by immunoSEQ multiplex PCR, and TCRdb kept only the in-frame ones, dropping some. Of some 190,000 clones listed, over 80% are singletons. The sample was PBMCs. The TCR was taken from a man under 40 in good health and CMV-seronegative.

CDR3 amino acids: CASSWDRSVGTEAFF. As DNA, the CDR3 is TGTGCCAGTAGCTGGGACAGGTCGGTGGGCACTGAAGCTTTCTTT. J is TRBJ1-1 and V is TRBV19; 8 nucleotides match TRBD1. The length of the CDR3 is 15 residues. V was clipped by 6 bases and J by 4 bases; unmatched bases: 10. CDR1 LNHDA and CDR2 SQIVND come from the germline V gene (reference sequence).